Listed here is a single TCR beta chain. These data belong to a study of cytomegalovirus exposure and HLA in healthy donors. Libraries were prepared by immunoSEQ multiplex PCR; TCRdb keeps only in-frame clonotypes and omits some of them. There are some 160,000 clones in the sample; just over 90% occur only once, and 0.6% to 0.8% lies in the top ten. The CDR3 runs to 19 residues. Germline V CDR1 and CDR2: SGHAT, FQNNGV. Trimming took 4 bases from V and 7 from J; bases not matched to a gene: 18. The rearrangement joins TRBV11-2 to TRBJ2-7; 14 bases match TRBD2. This clonotype originated in a man aged 18 to 29 in good health and CMV-seronegative. The sample taken for sequencing was PBMCs. CDR3 region: CASSSGLAGAAGVAGEQYF. CDR3 DNA sequence: TGTGCCAGCAGCTCGGGACTAGCGGGGGCCGCTGGCGTTGCGGGGGAGCAGTACTTC.